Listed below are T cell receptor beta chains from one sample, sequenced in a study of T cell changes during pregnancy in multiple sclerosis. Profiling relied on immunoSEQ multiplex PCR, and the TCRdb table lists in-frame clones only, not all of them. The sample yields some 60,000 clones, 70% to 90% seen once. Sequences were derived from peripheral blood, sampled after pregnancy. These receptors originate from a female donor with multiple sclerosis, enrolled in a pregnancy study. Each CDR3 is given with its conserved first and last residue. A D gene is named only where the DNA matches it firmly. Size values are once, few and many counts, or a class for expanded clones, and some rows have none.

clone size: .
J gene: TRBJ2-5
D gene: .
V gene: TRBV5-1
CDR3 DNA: TGCGCCAGCAGCTTGGGTGGTCAGATAGAGACCCAGTACTTC
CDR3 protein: CASSLGGQIETQYF

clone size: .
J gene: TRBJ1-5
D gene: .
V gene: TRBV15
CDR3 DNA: TGTGCCACCAGCAGAGATCCGGATCAGCCCCAGCATTTT
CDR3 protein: CATSRDPDQPQHF

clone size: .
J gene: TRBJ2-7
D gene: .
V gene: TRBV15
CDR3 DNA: TGTGCCACCAGCAGAGATTTGGTAGCCCCCGAGCAGTACTTC
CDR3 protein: CATSRDLVAPEQYF

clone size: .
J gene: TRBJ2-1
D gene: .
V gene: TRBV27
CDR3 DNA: TGTGCCAGCAGTCACAAGGCGACCGGACAATACAATGAGCAGTTCTTC
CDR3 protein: CASSHKATGQYNEQFF

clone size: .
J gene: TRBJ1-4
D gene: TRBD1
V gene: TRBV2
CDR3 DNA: TGTGCCAGCAGCTCGGACAGGGGGGAGGAAAAACTGTTTTTT
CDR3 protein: CASSSDRGEEKLFF

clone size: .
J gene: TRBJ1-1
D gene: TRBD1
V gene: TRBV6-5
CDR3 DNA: TGTGCCAGCAGAAGACAGGGCGCTGAAGCTTTCTTT
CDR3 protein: CASRRQGAEAFF

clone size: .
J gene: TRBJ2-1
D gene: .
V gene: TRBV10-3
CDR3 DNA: TGTGCCATCAGTGAGCGGGGGAGCTCCTACAATGAGCAGTTCTTC
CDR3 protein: CAISERGSSYNEQFF

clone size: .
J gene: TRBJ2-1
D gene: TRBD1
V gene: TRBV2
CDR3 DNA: TGTGCCAGCAGTGAAAGGCCGGGACAGGTGAGCTTTAGTGAGCAGTTCTTC
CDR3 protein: CASSERPGQVSFSEQFF

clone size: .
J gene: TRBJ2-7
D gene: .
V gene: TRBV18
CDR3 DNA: TGTGCCAGCTCACCTCAGGGGTCCTACGAGCAGTACTTC
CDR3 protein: CASSPQGSYEQYF

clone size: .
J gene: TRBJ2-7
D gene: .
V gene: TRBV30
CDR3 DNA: TGTGCCTGGAGTAGGCAGGGCGAGCAGTACTTC
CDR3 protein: CAWSRQGEQYF

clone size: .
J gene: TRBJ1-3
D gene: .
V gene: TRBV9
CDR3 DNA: TGTGCCAGCAGTCACGACGGGGGGAGGGAATGGCCTGGAAACACCATATATTTT
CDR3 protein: CASSHDGGREWPGNTIYF

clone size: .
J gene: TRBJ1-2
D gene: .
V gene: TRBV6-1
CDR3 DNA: TGTGCCAGCAGTGAAGGGCCAGGGTACTATGGCTACACCTTC
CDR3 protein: CASSEGPGYYGYTF

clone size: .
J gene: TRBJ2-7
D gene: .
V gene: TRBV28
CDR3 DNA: TGTGCCAGCAGTTTAGGTTTGGGGGGGCCTTACGAGCAGTACTTC
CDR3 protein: CASSLGLGGPYEQYF

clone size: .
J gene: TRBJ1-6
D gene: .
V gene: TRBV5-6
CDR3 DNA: TGTGCCAGCAGCTTGGGACAGTATTCACCCCTCCACTTT
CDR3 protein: CASSLGQYSPLHF

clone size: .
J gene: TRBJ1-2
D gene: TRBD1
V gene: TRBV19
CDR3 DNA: TGTGCCAGTAACCCCTCCAGGGGGCTTAACTATGGCTACACCTTC
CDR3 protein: CASNPSRGLNYGYTF

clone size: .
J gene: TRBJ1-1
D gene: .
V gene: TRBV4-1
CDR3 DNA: TGCGCCAGCAGCCCGCTCGGGAGGGGTTCCACTGAAGCTTTCTTT
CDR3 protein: CASSPLGRGSTEAFF

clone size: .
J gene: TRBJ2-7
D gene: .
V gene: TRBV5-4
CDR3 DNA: TGTGCCAGCAGCTTCGGGCAGGGGACAACCTACGAGCAGTACTTC
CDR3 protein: CASSFGQGTTYEQYF

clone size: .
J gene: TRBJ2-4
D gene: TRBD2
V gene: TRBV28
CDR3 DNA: TGTGCCAGCAGCGGGGGGGCCGGAGCCAAAAACATTCAGTACTTC
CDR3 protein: CASSGGAGAKNIQYF

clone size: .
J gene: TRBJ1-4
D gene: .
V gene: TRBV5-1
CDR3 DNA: TGCGCCAGCAGCACCTCTCGGACAGATGAAAAACTGTTTTTT
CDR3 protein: CASSTSRTDEKLFF

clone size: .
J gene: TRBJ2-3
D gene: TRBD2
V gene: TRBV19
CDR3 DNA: TGTGCCAGTAGTTCCCTAGCGGGGAGCGCGGGTACGCAGTATTTT
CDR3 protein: CASSSLAGSAGTQYF

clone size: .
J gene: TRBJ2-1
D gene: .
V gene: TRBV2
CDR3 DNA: TGTGCCAGCAGTGAAGCGCTTCCGGGTAATGAGCAGTTCTTC
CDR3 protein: CASSEALPGNEQFF

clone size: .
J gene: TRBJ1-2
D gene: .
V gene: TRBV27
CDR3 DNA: TGTGCCAGCTTGCCTGCGGCTGGGACTTATAACTATGGCTACACCTTC
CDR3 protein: CASLPAAGTYNYGYTF

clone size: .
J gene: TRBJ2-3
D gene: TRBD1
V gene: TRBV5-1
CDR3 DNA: TGCGCCAGCAGCTTTACAGGGGCAGGAGCAGATACGCAGTATTTT
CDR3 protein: CASSFTGAGADTQYF

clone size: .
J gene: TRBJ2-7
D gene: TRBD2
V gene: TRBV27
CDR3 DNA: TGTGCCAGCAGGGGGACTAGCGGTTACGAGCAGTACTTC
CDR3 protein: CASRGTSGYEQYF

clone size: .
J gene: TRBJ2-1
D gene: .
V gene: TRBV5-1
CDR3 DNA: TGCGCCAGCAGCTTCGGCCAGGGCAATGAGCAGTTCTTC
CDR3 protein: CASSFGQGNEQFF

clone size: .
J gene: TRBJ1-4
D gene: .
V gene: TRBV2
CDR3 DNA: TGTGCCAGCAGTCTGATGCGGGGCGTAGGGGAAAAACTGTTTTTT
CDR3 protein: CASSLMRGVGEKLFF

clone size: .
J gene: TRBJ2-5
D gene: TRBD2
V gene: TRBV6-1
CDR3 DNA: TGTGCCAGCAGTGTGAGAGGGGCTTCTAGCGGGGGGGCGGAAGAGACCCAGTACTTC
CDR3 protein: CASSVRGASSGGAEETQYF

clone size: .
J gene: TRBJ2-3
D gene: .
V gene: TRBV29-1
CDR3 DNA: TGCAGCGTTATTTGGAGGGGGGGCCAAGATACGCAGTATTTT
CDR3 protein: CSVIWRGGQDTQYF

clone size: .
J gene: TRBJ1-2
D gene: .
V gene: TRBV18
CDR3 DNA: TGTGCCAGCTCACCGGTCACAGGAGCTAACTATGGCTACACCTTC
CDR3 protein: CASSPVTGANYGYTF

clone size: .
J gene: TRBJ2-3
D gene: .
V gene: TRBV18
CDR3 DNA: TGTGCCAGCTCAGGGGCCGTGGGAGATACGCAGTATTTT
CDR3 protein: CASSGAVGDTQYF

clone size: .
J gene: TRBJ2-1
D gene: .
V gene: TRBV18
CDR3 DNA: TGTGCCAGCTCACCACCGCAGGGGGGCCTTGGCAATGAGCAGTTCTTC
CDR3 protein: CASSPPQGGLGNEQFF

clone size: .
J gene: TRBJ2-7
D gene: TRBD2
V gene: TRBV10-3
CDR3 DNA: TGTGCCATCAGTCGGACTAGCGGGGTCTACGAGCAGTACTTC
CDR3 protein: CAISRTSGVYEQYF

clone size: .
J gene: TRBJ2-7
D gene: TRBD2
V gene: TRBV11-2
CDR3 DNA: TGTGCCAGCCGCCCGAGCGGGGGTCCCTACGAGCAGTACTTC
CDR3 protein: CASRPSGGPYEQYF

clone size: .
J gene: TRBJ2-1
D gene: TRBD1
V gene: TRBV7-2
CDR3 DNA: TGTGCCAGCAGCGCGGGGGACAGGGGGCGCTTCGATGAGCAGTTCTTC
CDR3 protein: CASSAGDRGRFDEQFF

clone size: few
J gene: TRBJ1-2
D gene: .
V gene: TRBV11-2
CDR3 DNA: TGTGCCAGCAGCTTCTCTCGACACGGCTACACCTTC
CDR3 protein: CASSFSRHGYTF

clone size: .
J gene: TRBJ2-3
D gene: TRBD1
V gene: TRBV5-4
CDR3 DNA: TGTGCCAGCAGCTCCGGGACAGGGGGTTACACAGATACGCAGTATTTT
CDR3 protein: CASSSGTGGYTDTQYF

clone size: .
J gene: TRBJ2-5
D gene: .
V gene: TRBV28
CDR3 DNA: TGTGCCAGCAGTTTGAGAGGATGGCGGGGCCGGGAGACCCAGTACTTC
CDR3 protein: CASSLRGWRGRETQYF

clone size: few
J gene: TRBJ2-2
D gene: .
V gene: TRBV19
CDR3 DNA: TGTGCCAGTAGGGAGCAGCGGGCGGGGACCGGGGAGCTGTTTTTT
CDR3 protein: CASREQRAGTGELFF

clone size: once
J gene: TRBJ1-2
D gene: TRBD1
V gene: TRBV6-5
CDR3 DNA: TGTGCCAGCAGTCCGTACAGGACAGGGGAAAATGGCTACACCTTC
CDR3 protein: CASSPYRTGENGYTF

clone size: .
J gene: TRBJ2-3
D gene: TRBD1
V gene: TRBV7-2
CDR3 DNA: TGTGCCAGCAGTTGGGACAGTATTTCGGATACGCAGTATTTT
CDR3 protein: CASSWDSISDTQYF

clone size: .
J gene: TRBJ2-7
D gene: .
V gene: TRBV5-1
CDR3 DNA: TGCGCCAGCAGCTTGTCAGGGCATGCATCCTACGAGCAGTACTTC
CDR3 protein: CASSLSGHASYEQYF